This entry describes one T cell receptor (beta chain). Its antigen is still unknown. No much larger clonotype is one base removed from it; base qualities were not supplied. This record comes from a study of PD-1 blockade in mismatch repair-deficient tumors (dated 2017 in TCRdb). In terms of the full investigation: Between September 2013 and September 2016, the trial enrolled around 91 consecutive patients with 12 mismatch repair-deficient cancer types, every one of whom had been previously treated and was progressing. Tumor-associated T cell clones were tracked in the peripheral blood of patients responding to PD-1 blockade by deep sequencing of TCR CDR3 regions. Broader findings and caveats from the paper: Tumor-resident clones, often undetectable in blood before treatment, expanded rapidly after pembrolizumab and then contracted, generally before radiologic responses.

The method behind the library was the immunoSEQ multiplex PCR assay. In its TCRdb copy, this immuneACCESS table keeps in-frame sequences only and misses some clones. Where compared with another copy, unresolved V genes explain less than half of these, and the others have no known cause. Counted in this sample were just under 80,000 clones; roughly 80% of them appeared once. Around 5.5% of the sample is in the top ten clones. Mismatch repair deficiency was established in every enrolled patient by polymerase chain reaction or immunohistochemistry. TCR sequencing was performed for three patients who responded to pembrolizumab therapy. Pembrolizumab PD-1 blockade was prospectively tested in advanced mismatch repair-deficient cancers, regardless of tissue of origin, in the phase II trial. Serial peripheral blood T cell samples were collected before and at multiple times after starting PD-1 blockade. Blood sampling times were expressed in weeks after the first pembrolizumab dose.

Here V drops 5 bases and J drops 0 bases, and the junction holds 3 bases not matched to any gene. Measured from the cysteine to the phenylalanine, the CDR3 is 13 residues long. CDR3 DNA only is kept here, 39 bases in frame from base 1. Reading the germline V gene gives CDR1 SQVTM and CDR2 ANQGSEA. This specimen consisted of peripheral blood, obtained 44 weeks after starting pembrolizumab. The V and J segments used are TRBV29-1 and TRBJ1-1, and TRBD1 matches 7 of the central bases. The TCR originated in an adult with mismatch repair-deficient cancer. The base sequence is TGCAGCGTTCCGGGACAGATGAACACTGAAGCTTTCTTT. The resulting protein is CSVPGQMNTEAFF. The entire variable domain, with the stretches around the CDR3 drawn from the reference TRBV29-1 and TRBJ1-1 proteins, is SAVISQKPSRDICQRGTSLTIQCQVDSQVTMMFWYRQQPGQSLTLIATANQGSEATYESGFVIDKFPISRPNLTFSTLTVSNMSPEDSSIYLCSVPGQMNTEAFFGQGTRLTVV.